What follows are 4 T cell receptor beta chains derived from one specimen sequenced in a study of blood T cells in healthy people across ages. A J-beta primer mix and a sample-barcoded 5' primer were used in a second PCR of about 7 to 12 cycles. TCRdb re-called the 5' RACE reads with MiXCR, one entry per CDR3 protein. The sample contains approximately 790,000 distinct CDR3 sequences, roughly 60% of which appear only once. The sample was blood. These receptors originate from a man aged 25 to 40 in good health.

This clonotype has only a few counts. The V gene is TRBV12-3 or TRBV12-4, the J gene TRBJ2-7; D may be TRBD1 (5 bases). CDR3 length: 14 residues. V lost 7 bases and J 5 bases, leaving 18 bases between the germline ends. The CDR3, as DNA: TGTGCCAGCACCAGGACATCGCCGGGCAACGAGCAGTACTTC. Translating it yields CASTRTSPGNEQYF.

The chain is built from TRBV29-1 and TRBJ2-3; 10 nucleotides match TRBD2. Per the germline V gene, CDR1 is SQVTM and CDR2 is ANQGSEA. Trimming took 5 bases from V and 2 from J; bases not matched to a gene: 7. The CDR3 runs 15 residues. CDR3 region: CSVLVAGGPTDTQYF. CDR3 coding DNA: TGCAGCGTTCTGGTAGCGGGGGGCCCCACAGATACGCAGTATTTT.

This chain joins TRBV20-1 and TRBJ1-6; 7 bases map to TRBD1. CDR1 and CDR2 from the germline V gene are DFQATT and SNEGSKA (reference sequence). There are 15 residues in the CDR3. The V segment lost 2 bases and the J segment 3 bases; nucleotides outside the gene matches: 4. CDR3 coding DNA: TGCAGTGCTAGACCGACAGGGAACTATAATTCACCCCTCCACTTT. Protein sequence: CSARPTGNYNSPLHF.

This clonotype was picked up a small number of times. This chain links TRBV10-3 with TRBJ2-5, with TRBD2 identical over 8 bases. Trimming took 3 bases from V and 3 from J; bases not matched to a gene: 6. Per germline, CDR1 ENHRY and CDR2 SYGVKD. The CDR3 is made up of 15 amino acids. The CDR3 loop is CAISDVAGREETQYF. The CDR3 coding sequence is TGTGCCATCAGTGATGTAGCGGGGAGAGAAGAGACCCAGTACTTC.